Reported below is one T cell receptor (beta chain). The entry originates in a study of blood T cell repertoires in COVID-19. The V segment lost 4 bases and the J segment 4 bases; nucleotides outside the gene matches: 10. CDR3 length equals 15 residues. Germline V gene lookup returns CDR1 SGHRS and CDR2 YFSETQ. This table comes from immunoSEQ multiplex PCR, and its TCRdb copy is limited to in-frame clones, with some not included. Of under 250,000 clones in the sample, roughly four fifths were seen once. J is TRBJ2-5 and V is TRBV5-1; 7 nucleotides align to TRBD1. The clonotype comes from a woman between 50 and 59 years old who had been exposed to COVID-19. The sample consisted of PBMCs or T cells enriched from blood (not recorded which). The CDR3 DNA reads TGCGCCAGCAGCCGCACAGGGGCAGTAGTAGAGACCCAGTACTTC. Amino acids: CASSRTGAVVETQYF. The entire variable domain, with the rest obtained from reference TRBV5-1 and TRBJ2-5, is as follows: KAGVTQTPRYLIKTRGQQVTLSCSPISGHRSVSWYQQTPGQGLQFLFEYFSETQRNKGNFPGRFSGRQFSNSRSEMNVSTLELGDSALYLCASSRTGAVVETQYFGPGTRLLVL.